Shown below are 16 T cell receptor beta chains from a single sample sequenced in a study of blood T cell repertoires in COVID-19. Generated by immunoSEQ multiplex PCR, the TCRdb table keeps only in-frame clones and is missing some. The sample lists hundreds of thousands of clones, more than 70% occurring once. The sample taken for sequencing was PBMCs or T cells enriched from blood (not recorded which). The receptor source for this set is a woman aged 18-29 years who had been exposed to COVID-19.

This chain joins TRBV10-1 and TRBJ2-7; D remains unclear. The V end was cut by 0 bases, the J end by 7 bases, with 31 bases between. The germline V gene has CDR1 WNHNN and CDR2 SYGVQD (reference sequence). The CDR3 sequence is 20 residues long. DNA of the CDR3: TGCGCCAGCAGTGAGTCGACTCGGCGAGGCGCCCACCTCGAATCTACGGAGCAGTACTTC. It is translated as CASSESTRRGAHLESTEQYF.

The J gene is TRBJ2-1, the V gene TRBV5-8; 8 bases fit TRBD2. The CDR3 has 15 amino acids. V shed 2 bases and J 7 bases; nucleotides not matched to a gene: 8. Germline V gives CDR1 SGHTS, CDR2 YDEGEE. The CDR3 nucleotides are TGTGCCAGCAGCTTAAGAAGCGGGAGTGGAAATGAGCAGTTCTTC. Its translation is CASSLRSGSGNEQFF.

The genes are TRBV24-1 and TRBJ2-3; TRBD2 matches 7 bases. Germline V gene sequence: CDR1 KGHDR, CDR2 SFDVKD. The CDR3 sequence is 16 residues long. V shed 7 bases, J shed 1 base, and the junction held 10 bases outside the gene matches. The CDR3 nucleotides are TGTGCCACCAGCGAGAATCGGGCGGGAGGCACAGATACGCAGTATTTT. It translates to CATSENRAGGTDTQYF.

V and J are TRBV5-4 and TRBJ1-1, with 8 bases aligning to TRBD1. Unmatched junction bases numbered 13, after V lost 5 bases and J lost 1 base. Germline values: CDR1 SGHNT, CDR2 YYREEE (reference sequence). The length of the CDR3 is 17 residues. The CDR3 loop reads CASSSGGQGVENTEAFF. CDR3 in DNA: TGTGCCAGCAGTTCCGGCGGACAGGGAGTGGAGAACACTGAAGCTTTCTTT.

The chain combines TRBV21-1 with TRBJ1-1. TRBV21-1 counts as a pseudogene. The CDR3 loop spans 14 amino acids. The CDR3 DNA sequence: TGTGCCAGCAGCCCGGAGACGGAGAACACTGAAGCTTTCTTT. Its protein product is CASSPETENTEAFF.

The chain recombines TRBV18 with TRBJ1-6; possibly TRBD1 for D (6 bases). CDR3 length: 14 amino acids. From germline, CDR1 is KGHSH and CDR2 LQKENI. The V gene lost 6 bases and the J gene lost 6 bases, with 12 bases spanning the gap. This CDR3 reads CASSRQESNSPLHF. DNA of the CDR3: TGTGCCAGCTCTCGACAGGAAAGTAATTCACCCCTCCACTTT.

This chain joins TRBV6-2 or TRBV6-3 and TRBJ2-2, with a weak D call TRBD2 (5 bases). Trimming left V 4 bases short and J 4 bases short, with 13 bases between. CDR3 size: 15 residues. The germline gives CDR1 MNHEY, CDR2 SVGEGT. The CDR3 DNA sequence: TGTGCCAGCAGTTCGGGAACGCCCGTCACCGGGGAGCTGTTTTTT. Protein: CASSSGTPVTGELFF.

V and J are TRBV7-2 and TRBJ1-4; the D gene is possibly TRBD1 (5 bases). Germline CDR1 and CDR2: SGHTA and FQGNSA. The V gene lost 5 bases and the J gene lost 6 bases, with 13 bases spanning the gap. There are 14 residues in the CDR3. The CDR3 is CASSIGGIYEKLFF. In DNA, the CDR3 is TGTGCCAGCAGCATTGGGGGGATCTATGAAAAACTGTTTTTT.

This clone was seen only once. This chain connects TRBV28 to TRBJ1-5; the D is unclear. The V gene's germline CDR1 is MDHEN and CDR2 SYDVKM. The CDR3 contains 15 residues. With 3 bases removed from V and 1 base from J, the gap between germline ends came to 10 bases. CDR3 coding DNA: TGTGCCAGCAGTTTTAGAGGACTGAGCAATCAGCCCCAGCATTTT. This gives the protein CASSFRGLSNQPQHF.

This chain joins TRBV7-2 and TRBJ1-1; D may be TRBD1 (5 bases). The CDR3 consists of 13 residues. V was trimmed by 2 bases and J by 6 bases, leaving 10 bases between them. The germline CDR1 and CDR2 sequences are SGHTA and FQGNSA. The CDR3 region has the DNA TGTGCCAGCAGCTTAAGGTCAGGGCCTGAAGCTTTCTTT. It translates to CASSLRSGPEAFF.

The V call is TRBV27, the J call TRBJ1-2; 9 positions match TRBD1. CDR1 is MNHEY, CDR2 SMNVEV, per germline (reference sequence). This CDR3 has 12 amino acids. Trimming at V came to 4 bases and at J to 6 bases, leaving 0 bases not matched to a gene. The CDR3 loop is CASSYRGHGYTF. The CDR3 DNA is TGTGCCAGCAGTTACAGGGGGCATGGCTACACCTTC.

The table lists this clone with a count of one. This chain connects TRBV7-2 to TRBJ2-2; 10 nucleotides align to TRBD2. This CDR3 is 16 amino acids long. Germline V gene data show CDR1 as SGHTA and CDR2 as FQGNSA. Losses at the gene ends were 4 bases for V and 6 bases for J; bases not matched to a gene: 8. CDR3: CASSSERGGYAGELFF. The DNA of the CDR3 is TGTGCCAGCAGCTCAGAGCGGGGGGGCTACGCCGGGGAGCTGTTTTTT. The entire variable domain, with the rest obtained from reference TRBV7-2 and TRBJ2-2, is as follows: GAGVSQSPSNKVTEKGKDVELRCDPISGHTALYWYRQSLGQGLEFLIYFQGNSAPDKSGLPSDRFSAERTGGSVSTLTIQRTQQEDSAVYLCASSSERGGYAGELFFGEGSRLTVL.

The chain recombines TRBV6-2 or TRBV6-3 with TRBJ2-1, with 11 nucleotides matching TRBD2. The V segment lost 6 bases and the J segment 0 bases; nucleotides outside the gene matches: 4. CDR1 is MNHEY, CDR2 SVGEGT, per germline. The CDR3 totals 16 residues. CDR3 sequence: CASSGLAGFSYNEQFF. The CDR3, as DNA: TGTGCCAGCAGCGGACTAGCGGGCTTCTCCTACAATGAGCAGTTCTTC.

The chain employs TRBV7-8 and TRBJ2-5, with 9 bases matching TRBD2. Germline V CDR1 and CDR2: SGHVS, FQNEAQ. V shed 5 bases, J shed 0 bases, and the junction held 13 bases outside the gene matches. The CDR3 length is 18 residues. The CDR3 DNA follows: TGTGCCAGCAGCCACCCCGTCGCTAGCGGGACATACCAAGAGACCCAGTACTTC. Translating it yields CASSHPVASGTYQETQYF.

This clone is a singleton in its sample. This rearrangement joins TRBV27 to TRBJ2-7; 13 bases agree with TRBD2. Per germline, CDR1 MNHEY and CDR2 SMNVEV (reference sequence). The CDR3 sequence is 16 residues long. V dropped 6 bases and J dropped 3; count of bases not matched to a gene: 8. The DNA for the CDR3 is TGTGCCAGCAGACCAGGACTAGCGGGGGCATACTACGAGCAGTACTTC. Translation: CASRPGLAGAYYEQYF.

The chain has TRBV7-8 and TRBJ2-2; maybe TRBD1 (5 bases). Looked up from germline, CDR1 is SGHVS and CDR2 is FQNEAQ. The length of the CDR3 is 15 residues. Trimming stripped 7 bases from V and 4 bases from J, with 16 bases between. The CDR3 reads CASTLGRMITGELFF. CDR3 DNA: TGTGCCAGCACCCTGGGGCGGATGATCACCGGGGAGCTGTTTTTT.